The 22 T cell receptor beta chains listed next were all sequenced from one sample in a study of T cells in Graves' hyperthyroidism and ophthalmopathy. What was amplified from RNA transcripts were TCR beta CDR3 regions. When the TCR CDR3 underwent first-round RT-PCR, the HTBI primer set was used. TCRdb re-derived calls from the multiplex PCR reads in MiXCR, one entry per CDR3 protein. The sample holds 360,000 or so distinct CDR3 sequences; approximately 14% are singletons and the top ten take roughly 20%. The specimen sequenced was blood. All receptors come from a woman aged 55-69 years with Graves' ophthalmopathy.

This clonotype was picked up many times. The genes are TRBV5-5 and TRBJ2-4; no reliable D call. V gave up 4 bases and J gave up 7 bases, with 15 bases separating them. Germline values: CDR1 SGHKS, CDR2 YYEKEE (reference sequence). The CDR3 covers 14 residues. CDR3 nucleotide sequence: TGTGCCAGCAGCCAAACTCGAGGCGAGAACATTCAGTACTTC. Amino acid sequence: CASSQTRGENIQYF.

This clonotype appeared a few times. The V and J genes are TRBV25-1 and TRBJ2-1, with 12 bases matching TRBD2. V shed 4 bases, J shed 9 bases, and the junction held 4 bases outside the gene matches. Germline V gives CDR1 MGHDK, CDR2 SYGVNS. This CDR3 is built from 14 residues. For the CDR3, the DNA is TGTGCCAGCAGTGGACTAGCGGGAGCGGGTGAGCAGTTCTTC. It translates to CASSGLAGAGEQFF.

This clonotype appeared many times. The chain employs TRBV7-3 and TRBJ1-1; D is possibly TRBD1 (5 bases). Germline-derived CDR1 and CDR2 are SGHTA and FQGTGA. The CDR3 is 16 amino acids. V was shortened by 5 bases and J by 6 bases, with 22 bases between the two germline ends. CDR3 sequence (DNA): TGTGCCAGCAGCCCCTATCGCTTAGGGGTGGGAGCTGAAGCTTTCTTT. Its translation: CASSPYRLGVGAEAFF.

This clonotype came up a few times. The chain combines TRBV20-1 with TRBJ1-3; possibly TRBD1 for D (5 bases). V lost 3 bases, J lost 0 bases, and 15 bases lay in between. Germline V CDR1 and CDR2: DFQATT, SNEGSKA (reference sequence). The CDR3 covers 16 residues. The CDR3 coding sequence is TGCAGTGCTAGGTATCCAGGGCCAATCTCTGGAAACACCATATATTTT. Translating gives CSARYPGPISGNTIYF.

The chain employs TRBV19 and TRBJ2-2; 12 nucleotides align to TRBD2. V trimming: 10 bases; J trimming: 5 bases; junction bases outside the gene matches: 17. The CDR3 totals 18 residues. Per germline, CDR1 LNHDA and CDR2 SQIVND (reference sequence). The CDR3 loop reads CATISRLAGGSGTGELFF. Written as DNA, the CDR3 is TGTGCCACCATCTCCCGGCTAGCGGGAGGGTCAGGAACCGGGGAGCTGTTTTTT.

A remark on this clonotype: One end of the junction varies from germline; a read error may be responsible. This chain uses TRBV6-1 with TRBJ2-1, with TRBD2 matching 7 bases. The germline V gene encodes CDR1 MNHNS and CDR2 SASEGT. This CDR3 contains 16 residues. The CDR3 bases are TGTGCCAGCAGCGTAGGGGCTAGCGGTACCTACAATGAGCAGCTCTTC. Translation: CASSVGASGTYNEQLF.

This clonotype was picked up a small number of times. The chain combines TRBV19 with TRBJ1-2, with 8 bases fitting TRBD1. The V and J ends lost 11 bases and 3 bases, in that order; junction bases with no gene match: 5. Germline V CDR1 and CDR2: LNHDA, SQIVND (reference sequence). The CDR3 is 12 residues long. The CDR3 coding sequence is TGTGCCTCAGGGACAGGAGACTATGGCTACACCTTC. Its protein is CASGTGDYGYTF.

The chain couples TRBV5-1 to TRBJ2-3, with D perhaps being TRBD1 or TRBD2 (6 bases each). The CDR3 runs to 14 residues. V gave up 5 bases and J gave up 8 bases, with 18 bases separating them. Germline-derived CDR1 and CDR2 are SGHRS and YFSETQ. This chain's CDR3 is CASRRDTGRGTQYF. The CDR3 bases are TGCGCCAGCAGGCGGGACACCGGCAGAGGTACGCAGTATTTT.

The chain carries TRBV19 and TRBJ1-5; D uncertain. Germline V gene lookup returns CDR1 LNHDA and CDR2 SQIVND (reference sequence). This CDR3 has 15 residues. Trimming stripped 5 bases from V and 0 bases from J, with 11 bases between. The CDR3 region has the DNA TGTGCCAGTAGTCCGTCGACGGATAGCAATCAGCCCCAGCATTTT. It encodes CASSPSTDSNQPQHF.

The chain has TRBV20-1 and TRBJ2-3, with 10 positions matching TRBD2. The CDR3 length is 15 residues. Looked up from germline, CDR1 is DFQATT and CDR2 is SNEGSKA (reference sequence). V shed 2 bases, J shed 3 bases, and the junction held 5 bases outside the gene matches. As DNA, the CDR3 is TGCAGTGCTAGACCCCCTAGCGGGGGAACAGATACGCAGTATTTT. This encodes CSARPPSGGTDTQYF.

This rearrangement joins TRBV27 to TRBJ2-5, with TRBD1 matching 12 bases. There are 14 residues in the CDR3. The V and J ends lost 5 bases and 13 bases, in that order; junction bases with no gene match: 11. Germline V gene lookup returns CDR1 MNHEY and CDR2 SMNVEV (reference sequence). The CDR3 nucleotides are TGTGCCAGCAGTCACCGGGACAGGGGGCGGACTCTGTACTTC. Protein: CASSHRDRGRTLYF.

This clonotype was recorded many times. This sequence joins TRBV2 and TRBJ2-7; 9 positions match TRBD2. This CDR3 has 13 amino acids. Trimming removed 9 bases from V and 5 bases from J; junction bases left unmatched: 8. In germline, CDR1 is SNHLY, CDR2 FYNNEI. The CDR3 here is CASLREGLDEQYF. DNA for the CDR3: TGTGCCAGTTTGCGGGAGGGCCTCGACGAGCAGTACTTC.

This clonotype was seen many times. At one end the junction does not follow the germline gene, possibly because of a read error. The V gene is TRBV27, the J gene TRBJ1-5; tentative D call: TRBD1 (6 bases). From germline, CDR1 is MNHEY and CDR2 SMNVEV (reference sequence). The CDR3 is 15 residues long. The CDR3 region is CATSGLGGGHQPQHF. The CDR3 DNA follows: TGTGCCACCAGTGGCCTTGGAGGGGGTCATCAGCCCCAGCATTTT.

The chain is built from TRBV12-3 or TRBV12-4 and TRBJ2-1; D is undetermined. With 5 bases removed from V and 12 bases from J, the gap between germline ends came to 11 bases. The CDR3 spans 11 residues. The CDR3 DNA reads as TGTGCCAGCAGTCCTTCAATAGGGCAGTTCTTC. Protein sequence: CASSPSIGQFF.

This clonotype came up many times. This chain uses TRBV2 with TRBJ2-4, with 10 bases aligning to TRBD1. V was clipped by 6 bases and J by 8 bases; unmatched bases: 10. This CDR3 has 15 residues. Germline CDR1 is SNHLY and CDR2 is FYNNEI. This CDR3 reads CASRDPGQGRDIQYF. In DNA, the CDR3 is TGTGCCAGCAGGGACCCGGGACAGGGGAGGGACATTCAGTACTTC.

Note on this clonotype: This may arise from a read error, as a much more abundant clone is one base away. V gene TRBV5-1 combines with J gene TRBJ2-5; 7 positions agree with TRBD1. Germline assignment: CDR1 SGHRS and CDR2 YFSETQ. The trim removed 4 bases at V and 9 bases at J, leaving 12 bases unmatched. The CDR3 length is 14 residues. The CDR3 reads CASSPLDRAEAQYF. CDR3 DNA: TGCGCCAGCAGCCCACTCGACAGGGCGGAGGCCCAGTACTTC.

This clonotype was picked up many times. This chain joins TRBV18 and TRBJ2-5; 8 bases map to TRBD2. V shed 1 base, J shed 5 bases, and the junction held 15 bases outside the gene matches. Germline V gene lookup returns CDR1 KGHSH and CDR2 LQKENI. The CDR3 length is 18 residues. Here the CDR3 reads CASSPRSLGRVVEETQYF. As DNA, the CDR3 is TGTGCCAGCTCACCACGTTCCCTCGGGAGGGTGGTGGAGGAGACCCAGTACTTC.

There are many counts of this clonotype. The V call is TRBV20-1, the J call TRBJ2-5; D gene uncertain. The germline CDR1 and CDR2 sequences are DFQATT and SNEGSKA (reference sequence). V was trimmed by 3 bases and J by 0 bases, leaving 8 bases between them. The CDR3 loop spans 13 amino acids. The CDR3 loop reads CSARSVYQETQYF. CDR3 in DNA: TGCAGTGCTAGGAGTGTCTACCAAGAGACCCAGTACTTC.

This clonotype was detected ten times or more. CDR3 residues: CASTELHQPNEQFF. The CDR3 DNA reads as TGTGCCAGCACGGAACTCCACCAACCCAATGAGCAGTTCTTC. The chain recombines TRBV2 with TRBJ2-1; D is uncertain. The germline V gene encodes CDR1 SNHLY and CDR2 FYNNEI. The CDR3 is 14 residues long. The V end lost 7 bases, the J end lost 6 bases, and 16 bases lay between the germline ends.

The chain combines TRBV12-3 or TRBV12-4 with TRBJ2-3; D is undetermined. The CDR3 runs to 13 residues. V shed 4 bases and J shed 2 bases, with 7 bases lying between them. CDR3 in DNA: TGTGCCAGCAGTTCCTGGGCCACAGATACGCAGTATTTT. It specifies CASSSWATDTQYF.

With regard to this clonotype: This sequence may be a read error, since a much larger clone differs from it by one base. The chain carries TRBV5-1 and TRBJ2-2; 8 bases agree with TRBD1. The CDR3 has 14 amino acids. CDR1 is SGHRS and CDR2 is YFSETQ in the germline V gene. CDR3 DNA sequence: TGCGCCAGCAGCCCGGGACAGGTTGGCGGGGAGCTGCTTTTT. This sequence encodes CASSPGQVGGELLF.

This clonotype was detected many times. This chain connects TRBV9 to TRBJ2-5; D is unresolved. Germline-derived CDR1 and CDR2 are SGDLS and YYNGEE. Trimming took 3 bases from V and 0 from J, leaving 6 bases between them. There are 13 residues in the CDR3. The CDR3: CASSGPNQETQYF. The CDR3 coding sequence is TGTGCCAGCAGCGGGCCAAACCAAGAGACCCAGTACTTC.